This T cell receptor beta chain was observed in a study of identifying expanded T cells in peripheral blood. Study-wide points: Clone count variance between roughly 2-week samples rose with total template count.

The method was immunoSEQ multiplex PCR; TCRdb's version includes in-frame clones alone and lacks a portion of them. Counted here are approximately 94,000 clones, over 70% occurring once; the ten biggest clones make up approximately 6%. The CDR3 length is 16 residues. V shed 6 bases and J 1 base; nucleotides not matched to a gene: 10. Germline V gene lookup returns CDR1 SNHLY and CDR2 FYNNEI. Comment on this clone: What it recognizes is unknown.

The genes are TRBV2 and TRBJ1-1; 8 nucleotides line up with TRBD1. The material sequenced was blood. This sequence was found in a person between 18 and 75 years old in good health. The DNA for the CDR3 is TGTGCCAGCAGCCAGACTCTAGGACAGGGGAACACTGAAGCTTTCTTT. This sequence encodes CASSQTLGQGNTEAFF.